Listed below are T cell receptor beta chains from one sample, sequenced in a study of blood T cell repertoires in COVID-19. TCRdb's table, derived via immunoSEQ multiplex PCR, lists solely in-frame clones and lacks some. The table records tens of thousands of clones, roughly 90% of them present only once. The sample comprised peripheral blood. The receptors derive from a human donor with active COVID-19. The donor label of this sample is uncertain. The CDR3 runs from the conserved cysteine through the conserved F or W. Each record gives: J gene, V gene, CDR3 protein.

J: TRBJ2-7
V: TRBV11-2
CDR3: CASSFGRGTYEQYF

J: TRBJ2-7
V: TRBV6-2/TRBV6-3
CDR3: CASSYSSLYYEQYF

J: TRBJ1-2
V: TRBV20-1
CDR3: CSAGSSYGYTF

J: TRBJ2-2
V: TRBV19
CDR3: CASTAGPTGELFF

J: TRBJ1-3
V: TRBV18
CDR3: CASSPLWPESSNTIYF

J: TRBJ2-2
V: TRBV19
CDR3: CASSIPGKPPGELFF

J: TRBJ1-2
V: TRBV5-6
CDR3: CASSLRTYLLTF

J: TRBJ1-1
V: TRBV7-2
CDR3: CASSLSLFFGRTEAFF

J: TRBJ1-1
V: TRBV19
CDR3: CASRLRRGNTEAFF

J: TRBJ1-2
V: TRBV7-6
CDR3: CASSLASGTGIEYVNYGYTF

J: TRBJ1-3
V: TRBV27
CDR3: CASSLGQGSYTIYF